One and the same sample provided the 11 T cell receptor beta chains below, sequenced in a study of cytomegalovirus exposure and HLA in healthy donors. Profiled with immunoSEQ multiplex PCR; TCRdb holds only in-frame clones, not every one. The table shows about 76,000 clones, with 94% occurring only once. Sequences were obtained from PBMCs. The source is a woman younger than 35 in good health and CMV-seropositive.

This chain joins TRBV5-8 and TRBJ1-2; TRBD1 might be the D (6 bases). The CDR3 is 14 amino acids. Deletions cut 0 bases from V and 8 bases from J, with 14 bases between. CDR1 SGHTS and CDR2 YDEGEE come from the germline V gene. CDR3 sequence: CASSLEGDYNGYTF. DNA of the CDR3: TGTGCCAGCAGCTTGGAGGGGGACTATAACGGCTACACCTTC.

This sequence joins TRBV7-3 and TRBJ1-2; no clear D. This CDR3 contains 13 residues. With 0 bases removed from V and 2 bases from J, the gap between germline ends came to 4 bases. Per germline, CDR1 SGHTA and CDR2 FQGTGA. The CDR3 protein is CASSLTANYGYTF. The CDR3 DNA is TGTGCCAGCAGCTTAACGGCCAACTATGGCTACACCTTC. The full variable domain, rest sourced from reference TRBV7-3 and TRBJ1-2, is GAGVSQTPSNKVTEKGKYVELRCDPISGHTALYWYRQSLGQGPEFLIYFQGTGAADDSGLPNDRFFAVRPEGSVSTLKIQRTERGDSAVYLCASSLTANYGYTFGSGTRLTVV.

The chain employs TRBV29-1 and TRBJ2-4; 10 bases align to TRBD2. CDR3 length equals 16 residues. V lost 2 bases, J lost 0 bases, and 4 bases stayed unmatched. Germline V gene lookup returns CDR1 SQVTM and CDR2 ANQGSEA. CDR3 protein: CSVERLAGVAKNIQYF. The CDR3 DNA reads TGCAGCGTTGAAAGGCTAGCGGGGGTAGCCAAAAACATTCAGTACTTC.

A single count supports this clone. The V and J genes are TRBV7-9 and TRBJ1-2; tentative D call: TRBD1 (5 bases). Looked up from germline, CDR1 is SEHNR and CDR2 is FQNEAQ (reference sequence). The CDR3 spans 16 residues. Trimming took off 3 bases at V and 6 bases at J, with 20 bases between the two ends. For the CDR3, the DNA is TGTGCCAGCAGCTTGGAATCACAGGCGATCACCCATGGCTACACCTTC. Its translation is CASSLESQAITHGYTF.

This clone was found a few times. The chain is built from TRBV5-1 and TRBJ2-1; TRBD2 aligns across 12 bases. The CDR3 consists of 15 residues. The ends lost 4 bases at V and 10 bases at J; junction bases unmatched: 9. Germline values: CDR1 SGHRS, CDR2 YFSETQ. CDR3 DNA: TGCGCCAGCAGCGTACTAGCGGGAGGAACCCCCGAGCAGTTCTTC. It encodes CASSVLAGGTPEQFF. Variable domain in full (rest from reference TRBV5-1 and TRBJ2-1): KAGVTQTPRYLIKTRGQQVTLSCSPISGHRSVSWYQQTPGQGLQFLFEYFSETQRNKGNFPGRFSGRQFSNSRSEMNVSTLELGDSALYLCASSVLAGGTPEQFFGPGTRLTVL.

V gene TRBV19 combines with J gene TRBJ2-1; 11 nucleotides agree with TRBD2. V trimming: 3 bases; J trimming: 9 bases; junction bases outside the gene matches: 7. CDR3 length: 15 amino acids. Germline assignment: CDR1 LNHDA and CDR2 SQIVND (reference sequence). CDR3 DNA sequence: TGTGCCAGTAGTATCGTCCTAGCGGGGGGCGGTGAGCAGTTCTTC. This codes for CASSIVLAGGGEQFF.

V usage is TRBV10-1 and J usage is TRBJ1-1; no definite D call. The germline CDR1 and CDR2 sequences are WNHNN and SYGVQD (reference sequence). This CDR3 has 13 residues. V was trimmed by 2 bases and J by 1 base, leaving 5 bases between them. The CDR3 region has the DNA TGCGCCAGCAGTGAGGGGAGGAACACTGAAGCTTTCTTT. Translation: CASSEGRNTEAFF.

This clone was seen once. The chain joins TRBV7-9 to TRBJ1-5; a weak D match, TRBD1 (5 bases). Trimming shortened V by 3 bases and J by 0 bases, and 9 bases separated the two germline ends. CDR3 length equals 15 residues. CDR1 and CDR2 from the germline V gene are SEHNR and FQNEAQ (reference sequence). The CDR3 region has the DNA TGTGCCAGCAGCTTGGGGCAGCTTAGCAATCAGCCCCAGCATTTT. Translated: CASSLGQLSNQPQHF.

The J gene is TRBJ2-3, the V gene TRBV27, with D tentatively TRBD1 (5 bases). The CDR3 is 16 residues long. The germline V and J ends were trimmed by 3 bases and 2 bases, with 15 bases remaining between them. The V gene's germline CDR1 is MNHEY and CDR2 SMNVEV (reference sequence). CDR3 loop: CASSFGAQAVTDTQYF. As DNA, the CDR3 is TGTGCCAGCAGTTTTGGGGCCCAGGCAGTCACAGATACGCAGTATTTT.

This chain joins TRBV4-1 and TRBJ2-3; D perhaps matches TRBD2 (5 bases). CDR3 length: 17 amino acids. Germline V gene lookup returns CDR1 MGHRA and CDR2 YSYEKL. V was pared by 0 bases and J by 6 bases, with 19 bases between. In nucleotides, the CDR3 is TGCGCCAGCAGCCAAGAAGTAAGGACTGGAATTTTGGATACGCAGTATTTT. It encodes CASSQEVRTGILDTQYF.

This clone was detected ten times or more. J is TRBJ2-7 and V is TRBV20-1; 8 bases agree with TRBD2. The CDR3 runs to 9 residues. CDR1 and CDR2 from the germline V gene are DFQATT and SNEGSKA (reference sequence). CDR3 residues: CSRGGEQYF. DNA of the CDR3: TGCAGCCGGGGGGGGGAGCAGTACTTC.